The present TCR beta chain was sequenced within a study of T-cell reconstitution after alpha-beta-depleted transplantation in children. Notes on the study in general: The origin of high day-60 TCRbeta diversity in some patients lay in surviving recipient T cells and thymic progenitors. T-cell numbers and diversity, one year after transplant, stemmed largely from T cells that were newly produced. In patients about two months after transplant, alpha-beta T cells reportedly arose from several hundred expanded graft clones.

With regard to this clonotype: Antigen unknown.

This CDR3 spans 12 amino acids. V shed 2 bases and J shed 4 bases, with 7 bases lying between them. Per the germline V gene, CDR1 is SGHRS and CDR2 is YFSETQ. TCRbeta library preparation incorporated unique molecular identifiers. One entry per CDR3 protein, called by TCRdb with MiXCR from the PCR reads. The sample records approximately 1,000,000 distinct CDR3 sequences, about 29% being singletons. This sequence originates from a boy under three years old who had a stem cell transplant for SCID, so the T cells may come from the graft donor. The V call is TRBV5-1, the J call TRBJ2-7; D ambiguous. Sequences were derived from PBMCs, mostly from graft donor cells, sampled 360 days after TCRalphabeta/CD19-depleted stem cell transplant. The CDR3: CASSFNFYEQYF. The CDR3 coding sequence is TGCGCCAGCAGCTTTAACTTTTACGAGCAGTACTTC.